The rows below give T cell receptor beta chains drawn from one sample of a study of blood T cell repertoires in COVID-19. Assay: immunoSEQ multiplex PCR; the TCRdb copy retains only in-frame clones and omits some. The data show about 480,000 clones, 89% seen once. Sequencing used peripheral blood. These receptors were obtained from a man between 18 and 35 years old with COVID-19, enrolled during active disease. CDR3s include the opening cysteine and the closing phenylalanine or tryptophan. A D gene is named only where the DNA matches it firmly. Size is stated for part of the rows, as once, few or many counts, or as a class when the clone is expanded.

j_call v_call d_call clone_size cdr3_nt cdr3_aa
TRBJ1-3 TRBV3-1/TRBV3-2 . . TGTGCCAGCAGCCAACGGAGCTCTGGAAACACCATATATTTT CASSQRSSGNTIYF
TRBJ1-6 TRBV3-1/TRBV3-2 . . TGTGCCAGCAGCTATAGCTCCTATAATTCACCCCTCCACTTT CASSYSSYNSPLHF
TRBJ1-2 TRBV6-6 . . TGTGCCAGCAGTTACGACAGGTTCTACACCTTC CASSYDRFYTF
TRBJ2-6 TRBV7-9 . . TGTGCCAGCAGCCCAGGGGTTTCTGGGGCCAACGTCCTGACTTTC CASSPGVSGANVLTF
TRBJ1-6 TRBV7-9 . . TGTGCCACAGACAGCCGAAATTCACCCCTCCACTTT CATDSRNSPLHF
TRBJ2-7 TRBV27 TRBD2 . TGTGCCAGCAGTGTTTCTTCCCGGGGCGGGGGACCGACGGAGCAGTACTTC CASSVSSRGGGPTEQYF
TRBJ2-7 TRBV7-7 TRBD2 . TGTGCCAGCAGCCCCGGGGGGGCTTGGGAGCAGTACTTC CASSPGGAWEQYF
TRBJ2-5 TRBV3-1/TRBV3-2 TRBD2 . TGTGCCAGCAGCCCCCGACTAGCGGGAGGGGGGCCGGAGACCCAGTACTTC CASSPRLAGGGPETQYF
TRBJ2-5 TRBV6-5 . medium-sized TGTGCCAGCAGTTACGGAGTTCTGTACCAAGAGACCCAGTACTTC CASSYGVLYQETQYF
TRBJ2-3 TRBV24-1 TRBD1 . TGTGCCACCAGTGATAGGACAGGGGGCACAGATACGCAGTATTTT CATSDRTGGTDTQYF
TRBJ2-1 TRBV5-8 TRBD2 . TGTGCCAGCACCCCTGGGGGGGCTAGCGGGAGAGGCTACAATGAGCAGTTCTTC CASTPGGASGRGYNEQFF
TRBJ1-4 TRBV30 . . TGTGCCTGGAGTGTACCGGGGGGGTTTAATGAAAAACTGTTTTTT CAWSVPGGFNEKLFF
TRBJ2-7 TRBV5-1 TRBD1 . TGCGCCAGCAGCACCAGGACAGGGACCTACGAGCAGTACTTC CASSTRTGTYEQYF
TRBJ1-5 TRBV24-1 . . TGTGCCACCAGTGACCCCGCGAGCAATCAGCCCCAGCATTTT CATSDPASNQPQHF
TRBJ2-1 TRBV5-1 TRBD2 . TGCGCCAGCAGCTTCTGGAGCTCCCAGACTAGCGGGGCTGGCGAGCAGTTCTTC CASSFWSSQTSGAGEQFF
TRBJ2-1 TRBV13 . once TGTGCCAGCAGCCGGGACTTATACAATGAGCAGTTCTTC CASSRDLYNEQFF
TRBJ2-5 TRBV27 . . TGTGCCAGCAGGCAAAGACCTAGAACTAATGTACAAGAGACCCAGTACTTC CASRQRPRTNVQETQYF
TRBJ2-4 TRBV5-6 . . TGTGCCAGCAGCTACGGACTGGTTCTAGCCAAAAACATTCAGTACTTC CASSYGLVLAKNIQYF
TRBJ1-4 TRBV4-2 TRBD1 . TGTGCCAGCAGCCTGGGACAGGGGCCGGCAACTAATGAAAAACTGTTTTTT CASSLGQGPATNEKLFF
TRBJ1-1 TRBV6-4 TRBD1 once TGTGCCAGCATACGACAGGGGATTCGTCCGAAAGCTTTCTTT CASIRQGIRPKAFF
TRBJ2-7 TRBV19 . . TGTGCCAGTAGTATAGTCGGCTCCTACGAGCAGTACTTC CASSIVGSYEQYF
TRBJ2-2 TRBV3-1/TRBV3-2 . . TGTGCCAGCAGCCACGAACAGGGAGCCGGGGAGCTGTTTTTT CASSHEQGAGELFF
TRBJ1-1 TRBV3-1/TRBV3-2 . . TGTGCCAGCAGCCAAAGAAGAAGGGGTGGAGCTTTCTTT CASSQRRRGGAFF
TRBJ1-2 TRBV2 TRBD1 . TGTGCCAGCGCCAGGGACAGCTCCCCCTACGGCTACACCTTC CASARDSSPYGYTF
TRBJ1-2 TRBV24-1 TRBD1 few TGTGCCACCAGTGCTTCCACGACAGGGATCGACTATGGCTACACCTTC CATSASTTGIDYGYTF
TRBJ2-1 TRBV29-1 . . TGCAGCGTTCTTGGGCGGAGCGGCCTCAATGAGCAGTTCTTC CSVLGRSGLNEQFF
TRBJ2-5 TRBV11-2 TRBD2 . TGTGCCAGCAGCTTTAGCGGGAGCGCCGGGGAGACCCAGTACTTC CASSFSGSAGETQYF
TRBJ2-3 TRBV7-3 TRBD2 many TGTGCCAGCTCTAGCGGGAGGAGCACAGATACGCAGTATTTT CASSSGRSTDTQYF
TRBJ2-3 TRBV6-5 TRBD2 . TGTGCCAGCAGTTCATCCCCTCTAGCGGGGGAAGATACGCAGTATTTT CASSSSPLAGEDTQYF
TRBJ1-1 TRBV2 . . TGTGCCAGCGGGCAGGTCCTCATGAACACTGAAGCTTTCTTT CASGQVLMNTEAFF
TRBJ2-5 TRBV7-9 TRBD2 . TGTGCCAGCAGCGCTTCTGGGGGAGGGGTGGTTCGGTCCCAGTACTTC CASSASGGGVVRSQYF
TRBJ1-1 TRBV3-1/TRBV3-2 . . TGTGCCAGCAGCCAAGCTGTAAACACTGAAGCTTTCTTT CASSQAVNTEAFF
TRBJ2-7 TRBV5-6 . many TGTGCCAGCAGCCTGGGCCAATTGCGGGAGCAGTACTTC CASSLGQLREQYF
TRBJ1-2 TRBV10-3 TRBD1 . TGTGCCATCTGGGAGGGGACAGGAGGCTACACCTTC CAIWEGTGGYTF
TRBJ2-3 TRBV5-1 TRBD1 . TGCGCCAGCGGGGGGACAGGGGTAAGCACAGATACGCAGTATTTT CASGGTGVSTDTQYF
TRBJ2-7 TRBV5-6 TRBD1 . TGTGCCAGCAGCCCAGGACAGGGCTCCTACGAGCAGTACTTC CASSPGQGSYEQYF
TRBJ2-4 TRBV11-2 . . TGTGCCAGCAGCTTAGGGTGGGAGGAGGGAGTGTCCAAAAACATTCAGTACTTC CASSLGWEEGVSKNIQYF
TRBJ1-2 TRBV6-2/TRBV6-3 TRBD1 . TGTGCCAGCAGTTATGGCCAGGGGGCTAACTATGGCTACACCTTC CASSYGQGANYGYTF
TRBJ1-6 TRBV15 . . TGTGCCACCAGCAGAGTTACAGGACAAGGCTCACCCCTCCACTTT CATSRVTGQGSPLHF
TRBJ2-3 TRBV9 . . TGTGCCAGCAGCGTAGAAGCGGATACGCAGTATTTT CASSVEADTQYF
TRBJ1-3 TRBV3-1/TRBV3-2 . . TGTGCCAGCAGCCGCCAGGGGACTGGAAACACCATATATTTT CASSRQGTGNTIYF
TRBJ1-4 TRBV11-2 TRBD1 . TGTGCCAGCAGCTCCACCCTAGACAGGGGGCCTGAAAAACTGTTTTTT CASSSTLDRGPEKLFF
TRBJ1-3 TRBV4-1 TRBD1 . TGCGCCAGCAGCCAAGATCCGACAGGGGGCGGAAACACCATATATTTT CASSQDPTGGGNTIYF
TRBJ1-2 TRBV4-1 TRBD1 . TGCGCCAGCAGCCAAGGGACAGGGAGAAAGGATGGCTACACCTTC CASSQGTGRKDGYTF
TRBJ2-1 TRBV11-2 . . TGTGCCAGCAGCTTCCAAAGGGGTAATGAGCAGTTCTTC CASSFQRGNEQFF
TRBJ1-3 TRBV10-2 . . TGCGCCAGCACCCATGCGGGGACCTCTGGAAACACCATATATTTT CASTHAGTSGNTIYF
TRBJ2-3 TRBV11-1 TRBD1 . TGTGCCAGCAGCTCCTTGACAGGGGGCAAAGATACGCAGTATTTT CASSSLTGGKDTQYF
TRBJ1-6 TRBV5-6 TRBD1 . TGTGCCAGCAGCTCACAGGGGTCACATAATTCACCCCTCCACTTT CASSSQGSHNSPLHF